This T cell receptor beta chain was sequenced for a study of shared clonotypes between healthy human individuals. Findings and caveats of the study: Investigators collected only blood, and repertoires in tissues likely differ. Genetic and exposure-history diversity was limited by the small donor number.

Every donor was a Caucasian adult from Nashville, Tennessee. TCRdb's table, derived via immunoSEQ multiplex PCR, lists solely in-frame clones and lacks some. The data show nearly 500,000 clones, with 76% seen just once and 10% to 15% held by the top ten. Trimming cost V 6 bases and J 3 bases, with 15 bases left between them. This CDR3 has 15 amino acids. Per germline, CDR1 MNHEY and CDR2 SMNVEV (reference sequence). Only a few counts were recorded for this clone. What it recognizes is unknown. The receptor was isolated from a middle-aged woman in good health. Some clones in this sample may be carry-over from other donors' samples. Sequenced material: PBMCs. The chain recombines TRBV27 with TRBJ1-5; the D is unclear. CDR3 bases: TGTGCCAGCAGACCCCATGAGGAGGTCAATCAGCCCCAGCATTTT. Amino acids: CASRPHEEVNQPQHF.